The 6 T cell receptor beta chains given below trace back to one sample, sequenced in a study of shared clonotypes between healthy human individuals. Naive-designated CD8 cells lacked CD45RO, were positively enriched for CCR7, and omitted terminally differentiated effector memory CD45RA+ cells. Using immunoSEQ multiplex PCR, the repertoire was profiled, and TCRdb retains in-frame clones only, with some absent. The sample yields about 1,900,000 clones, just under 95% seen once. The sequenced sample consisted of naive CD8+ T cells sorted from blood. Receptors were obtained from a young man in good health.

This chain links TRBV5-7 with TRBJ2-5, with D perhaps TRBD2 (5 bases). TRBV5-7 is given ORF status, its function remaining uncertain. Trimming took 4 bases from V and 4 from J, leaving 17 bases between them. The CDR3 contains 15 residues. The CDR3 region has the DNA TGTGCCAGCAGCCCCGGGATCTATGGAGGAGAGACCCAGTACTTC. Translated, it gives CASSPGIYGGETQYF.

The V gene is TRBV11-2, the J gene TRBJ2-3; D assignment may be TRBD1 or TRBD2 (5 bases each). Trimming shortened V by 6 bases and J by 4 bases, and 11 bases separated the two germline ends. The CDR3 contains 13 residues. Germline V gene lookup returns CDR1 SGHAT and CDR2 FQNNGV. CDR3 DNA sequence: TGTGCCAGCAGAGCCGGGGCCTCAGATACGCAGTATTTT. Translating gives CASRAGASDTQYF. Filled out from reference TRBV11-2 and TRBJ2-3, the complete variable domain reads EAGVAQSPRYKIIEKRQSVAFWCNPISGHATLYWYQQILGQGPKLLIQFQNNGVVDDSQLPKDRFSAERLKGVDSTLKIQPAKLEDSAVYLCASRAGASDTQYFGPGTRLTVL.

The chain carries TRBV27 and TRBJ2-5; D may be TRBD1 or TRBD2 (6 bases each). The CDR3 loop spans 14 amino acids. CDR1 MNHEY and CDR2 SMNVEV come from the germline V gene (reference sequence). V was pared by 6 bases and J by 5 bases, with 16 bases between. The CDR3 coding sequence is TGTGCCAGCAGCCCAGTCGGGGGCGACGAGACCCAGTACTTC. This translates into CASSPVGGDETQYF.

The gene calls are TRBV4-1 and TRBJ2-3, with D perhaps TRBD2 (6 bases). V dropped 1 base and J dropped 11 bases, with 19 bases sitting between them. Germline loops: CDR1 MGHRA, CDR2 YSYEKL. The CDR3 contains 15 residues. The CDR3 loop reads CASSQGAGGRSWQYF. CDR3 sequence (DNA): TGCGCCAGCAGCCAAGGGGCCGGGGGTCGTTCCTGGCAGTATTTT.

The rearrangement uses TRBV27 and TRBJ1-2; 8 bases fit TRBD1. Germline CDR1 reads MNHEY; CDR2 reads SMNVEV (reference sequence). This CDR3 comprises 14 residues. The V segment lost 3 bases and the J segment 3 bases; nucleotides outside the gene matches: 3. The CDR3 region has the DNA TGTGCCAGCAGTTTTTTGGACAGGGACTATGGCTACACCTTC. Its protein product is CASSFLDRDYGYTF.

The chain joins TRBV5-1 to TRBJ2-3; TRBD2 aligns across 9 bases. The V gene end was trimmed by 1 base and the J gene end by 0 bases; junction bases not matched to a gene: 9. The CDR3 is made up of 18 amino acids. CDR1 and CDR2 (germline): SGHRS, YFSETQ. The CDR3 loop is CASSLNGLAGDSTDTQYF. In DNA, the CDR3 is TGCGCCAGCAGCTTGAATGGATTAGCGGGAGATAGCACAGATACGCAGTATTTT.